The 8 T cell receptor beta chains below come from one sample, sequenced in a study of spatial heterogeneity in lung cancer. TCRdb fed the 5' RACE reads into MiXCR, producing one record per CDR3 protein. The repertoire holds 30,000 to 45,000 distinct CDR3 sequences, with approximately 3.1% as singletons. Noted time point: sample taken at primary tumor resection. The material was normal lung tissue next to the tumor, obtained at surgery. Receptors originate from a male donor with early-stage non-small cell lung cancer.

This clonotype was recorded many times. The gene calls are TRBV3-1 and TRBJ2-1; the D gene is possibly TRBD2 (5 bases). Germline CDR1 is LGHDT and CDR2 is YNNKEL (reference sequence). The CDR3 runs to 15 residues. The germline V and J ends were trimmed by 1 base and 9 bases, with 16 bases remaining between them. The CDR3 nucleotides read TGTGCCAGCAGCCAAGGTAACTTGGGAGCGAGTGAGCAGTTCTTC. Amino acids: CASSQGNLGASEQFF.

At least ten counts were recorded for this clonotype. The rearrangement joins TRBV20-1 to TRBJ2-7; TRBD2 matches at 10 bases. Germline values: CDR1 DFQATT, CDR2 SNEGSKA (reference sequence). Trimming removed 6 bases from V and 0 bases from J; junction bases left unmatched: 8. The CDR3 covers 15 residues. CDR3 in amino acids: CSATLLAGVSYEQYF. Here the CDR3 DNA reads TGCAGTGCCACCCTGCTAGCGGGAGTCTCCTACGAGCAGTACTTC.

This clonotype was recorded at least ten times. The rearrangement links TRBV6-2 or TRBV6-3 to TRBJ1-3, with 7 bases lining up with TRBD1. The CDR3 is 14 amino acids. V was clipped by 7 bases and J by 4 bases; unmatched bases: 7. Germline V lookup: CDR1 MNHEY, CDR2 SVGEGT. The CDR3 coding sequence is TGTGCCAGCACCCCGACAGGGCGAGGAAACACCATATATTTT. This translates into CASTPTGRGNTIYF.

This clonotype came up many times. The chain is built from TRBV3-1 and TRBJ1-1, with D tentatively TRBD1 (5 bases). The CDR3 is 13 residues long. The germline V and J ends were trimmed by 3 bases and 4 bases, with 9 bases remaining between them. Germline assignment: CDR1 LGHDT and CDR2 YNNKEL (reference sequence). CDR3 in amino acids: CASSQGEFTEAFF. The CDR3 DNA follows: TGTGCCAGCAGCCAGGGGGAGTTCACTGAAGCTTTCTTT.

The table lists this clonotype with many counts. V is TRBV5-1 and J is TRBJ2-3; 9 bases align to TRBD1. In germline, CDR1 is SGHRS, CDR2 YFSETQ. CDR3 length: 15 residues. The V segment lost 2 bases and the J segment 6 bases; nucleotides outside the gene matches: 7. DNA of the CDR3: TGCGCCAGCAGCTTATCACAGGGGGCAGCGGATACGCAGTATTTT. Its protein is CASSLSQGAADTQYF.

This clonotype was counted only a few times. The chain uses TRBV5-4 and TRBJ2-2; D is possibly TRBD2 (6 bases). Germline assignment: CDR1 SGHNT and CDR2 YYREEE (reference sequence). Trimming removed 0 bases at V and 4 bases at J, with 16 bases between. CDR3 size: 17 residues. CDR3 DNA sequence: TGTGCCAGCAGCTTGGATCCGCAGGGAGGAGGCACCGGGGAGCTGTTTTTT. The encoded protein is CASSLDPQGGGTGELFF.

This clonotype was seen repeatedly, ten times or more. The chain employs TRBV7-9 and TRBJ1-4; TRBD1 might be the D (5 bases). There are 13 residues in the CDR3. Germline loops: CDR1 SEHNR, CDR2 FQNEAQ (reference sequence). V was pared by 4 bases and J by 6 bases, with 9 bases between. As DNA, the CDR3 is TGTGCCAGCAGCTCGGTGGGGGATGAAAAACTGTTTTTT. This sequence encodes CASSSVGDEKLFF.

This clonotype was seen at least ten times. The J gene is TRBJ1-3, the V gene TRBV7-2, with D perhaps matching TRBD1 (6 bases). This CDR3 is 15 amino acids long. Germline values: CDR1 SGHTA, CDR2 FQGNSA. V lost 1 base to trimming and J lost 9 bases, with 16 bases between them. The CDR3 reads CASSLEPQGMGTIYF. CDR3 nucleotide sequence: TGTGCCAGCAGCTTAGAACCGCAGGGGATGGGCACCATATATTTT.